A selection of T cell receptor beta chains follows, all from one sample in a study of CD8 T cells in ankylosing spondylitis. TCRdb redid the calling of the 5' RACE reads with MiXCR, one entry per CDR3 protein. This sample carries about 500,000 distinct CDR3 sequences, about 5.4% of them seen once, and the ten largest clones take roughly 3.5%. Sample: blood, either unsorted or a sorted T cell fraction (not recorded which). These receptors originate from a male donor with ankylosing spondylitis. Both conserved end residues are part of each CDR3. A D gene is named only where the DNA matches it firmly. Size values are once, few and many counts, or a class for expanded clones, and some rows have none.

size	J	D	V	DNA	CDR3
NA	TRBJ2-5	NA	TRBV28	TGTGCCAGCAGTTTAGGGCAGGCGCGGCGGGAGACCCAGTACTTC	CASSLGQARRETQYF
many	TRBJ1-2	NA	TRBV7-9	TGTGCCAGCAGCCCCTGGGACCTTAACTATGGCTACACCTTC	CASSPWDLNYGYTF
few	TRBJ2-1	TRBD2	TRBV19	TGTGCCAGTAGTATAGCTCTAGCGGGGAATGAGCAGTTCTTC	CASSIALAGNEQFF
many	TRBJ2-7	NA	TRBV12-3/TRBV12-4	TGTGCCAGCCGACCGACAGGTGGAACTTCGGAGCAGTACTTC	CASRPTGGTSEQYF
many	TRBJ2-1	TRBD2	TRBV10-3	TGTGCCATCAGTGTAAGGTTGGGAACTAGCGGGAAGAATGAGCAGTTCTTC	CAISVRLGTSGKNEQFF
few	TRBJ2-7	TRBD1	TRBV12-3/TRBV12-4	TGTGCCAGCAGTGACAGGGGGTCCCCCTCCTACGAGCAGTACTTC	CASSDRGSPSYEQYF
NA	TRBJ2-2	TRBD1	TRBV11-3	TGTGCCAGCAGCAAGGGACAGCAGAACACCGGGGAGCTGTTTTTT	CASSKGQQNTGELFF
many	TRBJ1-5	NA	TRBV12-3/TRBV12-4	TGTGCCAGCACCACGGGGGGCAAGGATCAGCCCCAGCATTTT	CASTTGGKDQPQHF
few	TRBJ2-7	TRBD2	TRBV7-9	TGTGCCAGCAGCCCCCCCGGGACTAGGAATGGCGAGCAGTACTTC	CASSPPGTRNGEQYF
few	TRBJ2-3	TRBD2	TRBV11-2	TGTGCCAGCAGCCCCGCCAGCGGGAGTCTAACAGATACGCAGTATTTT	CASSPASGSLTDTQYF
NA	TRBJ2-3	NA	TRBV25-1	TGTGCCAGCAGTGGCCCCCTTGAGGGTGGGAGCACAGATACGCAGTATTTT	CASSGPLEGGSTDTQYF
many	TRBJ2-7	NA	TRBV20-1	TGCAGTGCTAACTCGTACTCCTACGAGCAGTACTTC	CSANSYSYEQYF
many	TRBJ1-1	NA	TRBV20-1	TGCAGTGCCGACAAGACAGAGAGTCAAGCTTTCTTT	CSADKTESQAFF
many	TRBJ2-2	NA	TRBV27	TGTGCCAGCAGTTCCTACCGAAGGACGGCTAACACCGGGGAGCTGTTTTTT	CASSSYRRTANTGELFF
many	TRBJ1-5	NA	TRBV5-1	TGCGCCAGCAGCCCAGGAGCGAGCAATCAGCCCCAGCATTTT	CASSPGASNQPQHF
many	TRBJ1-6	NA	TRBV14	TGTGCCAGCAGCCTAATCCAGGGGTCACCCCTCCACTTT	CASSLIQGSPLHF
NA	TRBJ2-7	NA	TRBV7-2	TGTGCCAGCAGCTTATTCGGGGGTAACTCTTACGAGCAGTACTTC	CASSLFGGNSYEQYF
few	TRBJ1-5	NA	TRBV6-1	TGTGCCAGCAGTAAATTAGGGTCACAGCATCAGCCCCAGCATTTT	CASSKLGSQHQPQHF
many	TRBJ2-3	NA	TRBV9	TGTGCCAGCAGCGCATCCCCCTGGACCGATACGCAGTATTTT	CASSASPWTDTQYF
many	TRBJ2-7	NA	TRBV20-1	TGCAGTGCGAGTCGACAGGGAGGCGAGCAGTACTTC	CSASRQGGEQYF
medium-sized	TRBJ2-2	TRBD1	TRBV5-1	TGCGCCAGCAGCCGACAGGGGAACACCGGGGAGCTGTTTTTT	CASSRQGNTGELFF
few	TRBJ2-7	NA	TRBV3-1	TGTGCCAGCAGCCCCCCGGCGGGTTCCTACGAGCAGTACTTC	CASSPPAGSYEQYF
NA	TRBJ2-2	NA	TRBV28	TGTGCCAGCACCTACGGGGGAAAGGCCGGGGAGCTGTTTTTT	CASTYGGKAGELFF
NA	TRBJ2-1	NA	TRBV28	TGTGCCAGCAGTCCTTTGATGGGGTCTGAGCAGTTCTTC	CASSPLMGSEQFF
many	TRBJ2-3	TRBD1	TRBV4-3	TGCGCCAGCAGCCAAGCCGGGACAGGGGACTTCGCTAGCACAGATACGCAGTATTTT	CASSQAGTGDFASTDTQYF